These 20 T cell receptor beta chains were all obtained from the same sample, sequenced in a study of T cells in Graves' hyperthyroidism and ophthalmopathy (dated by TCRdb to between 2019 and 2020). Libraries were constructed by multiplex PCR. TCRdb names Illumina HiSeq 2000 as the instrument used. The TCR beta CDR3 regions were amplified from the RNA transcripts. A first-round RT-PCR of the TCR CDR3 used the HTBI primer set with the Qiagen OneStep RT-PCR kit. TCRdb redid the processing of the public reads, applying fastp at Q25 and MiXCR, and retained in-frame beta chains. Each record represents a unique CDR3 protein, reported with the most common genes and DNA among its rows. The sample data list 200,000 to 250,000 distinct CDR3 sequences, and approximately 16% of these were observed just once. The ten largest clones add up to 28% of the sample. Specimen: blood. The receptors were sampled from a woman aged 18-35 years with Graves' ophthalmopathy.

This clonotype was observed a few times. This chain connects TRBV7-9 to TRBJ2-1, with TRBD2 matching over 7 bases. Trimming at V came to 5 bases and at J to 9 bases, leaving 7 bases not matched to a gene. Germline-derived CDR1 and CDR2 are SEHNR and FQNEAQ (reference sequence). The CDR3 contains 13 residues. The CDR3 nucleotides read TGTGCCAGCAGCCCACCAACTAGCGTTGAGCAGTTCTTC. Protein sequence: CASSPPTSVEQFF.

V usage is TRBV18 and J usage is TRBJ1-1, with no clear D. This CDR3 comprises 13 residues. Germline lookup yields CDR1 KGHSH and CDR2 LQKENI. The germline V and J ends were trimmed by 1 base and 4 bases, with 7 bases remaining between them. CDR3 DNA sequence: TGTGCCAGCTCACCACGAGCCGTCACTGAAGCTTTCTTT. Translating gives CASSPRAVTEAFF.

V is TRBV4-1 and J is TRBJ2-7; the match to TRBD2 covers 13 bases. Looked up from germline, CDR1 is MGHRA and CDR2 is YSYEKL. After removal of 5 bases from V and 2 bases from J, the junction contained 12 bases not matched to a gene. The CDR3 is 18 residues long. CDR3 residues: CASSYPGTSGTGPYEQYF. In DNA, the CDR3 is TGCGCCAGCAGCTACCCCGGGACTAGCGGGACTGGTCCCTACGAGCAGTACTTC.

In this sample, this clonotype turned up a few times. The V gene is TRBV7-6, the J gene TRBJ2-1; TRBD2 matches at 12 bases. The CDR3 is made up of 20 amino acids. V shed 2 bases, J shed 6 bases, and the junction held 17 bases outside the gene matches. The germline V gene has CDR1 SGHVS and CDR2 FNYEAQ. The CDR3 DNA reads TGTGCCAGCAGCTTATTACTAGCGGGAGGATTCGATGGTGCAGGCAATGAGCAGTTCTTC. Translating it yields CASSLLLAGGFDGAGNEQFF. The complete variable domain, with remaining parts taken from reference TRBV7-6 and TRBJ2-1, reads GAGVSQSPRYKVTKRGQDVALRCDPISGHVSLYWYRQALGQGPEFLTYFNYEAQQDKSGLPNDRFSAERPEGSISTLTIQRTEQRDSAMYRCASSLLLAGGFDGAGNEQFFGPGTRLTVL.

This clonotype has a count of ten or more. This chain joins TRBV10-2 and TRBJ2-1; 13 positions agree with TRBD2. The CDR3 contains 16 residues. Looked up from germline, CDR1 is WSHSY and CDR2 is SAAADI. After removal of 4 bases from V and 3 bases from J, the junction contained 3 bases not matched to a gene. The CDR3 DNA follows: TGCGCCAGCAGTGCCTGGACTAGCGGGAGCTACAATGAGCAGTTCTTC. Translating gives CASSAWTSGSYNEQFF.

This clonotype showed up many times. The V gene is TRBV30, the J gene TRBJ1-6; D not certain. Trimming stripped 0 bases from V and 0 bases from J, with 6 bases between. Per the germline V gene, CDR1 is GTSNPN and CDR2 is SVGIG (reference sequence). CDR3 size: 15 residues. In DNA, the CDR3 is TGTGCCTGGAGTGTACACAGCTCCTATAATTCACCCCTCCACTTT. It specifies CAWSVHSSYNSPLHF. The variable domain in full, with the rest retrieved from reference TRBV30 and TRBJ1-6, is SQTIHQWPATLVQPVGSPLSLECTVEGTSNPNLYWYRQAAGRGLQLLFYSVGIGQISSEVPQNLSASRPQDRQFILSSKKLLLSDSGFYLCAWSVHSSYNSPLHFGNGTRLTVT.

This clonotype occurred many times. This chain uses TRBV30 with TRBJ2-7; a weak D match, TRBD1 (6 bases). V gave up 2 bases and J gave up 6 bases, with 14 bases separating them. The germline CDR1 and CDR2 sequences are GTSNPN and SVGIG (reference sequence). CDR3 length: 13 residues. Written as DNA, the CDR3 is TGTGCCTGGAGTTTTAACAGGGAGACCGAGCAGTACTTC. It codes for CAWSFNRETEQYF.

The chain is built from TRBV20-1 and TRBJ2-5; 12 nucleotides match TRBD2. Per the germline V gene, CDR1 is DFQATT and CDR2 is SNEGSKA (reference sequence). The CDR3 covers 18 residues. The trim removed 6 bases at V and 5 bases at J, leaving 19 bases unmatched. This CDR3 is CSAHKRASGRARGETQYF. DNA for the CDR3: TGCAGTGCCCATAAACGGGCTAGCGGGAGGGCCCGGGGGGAGACCCAGTACTTC.

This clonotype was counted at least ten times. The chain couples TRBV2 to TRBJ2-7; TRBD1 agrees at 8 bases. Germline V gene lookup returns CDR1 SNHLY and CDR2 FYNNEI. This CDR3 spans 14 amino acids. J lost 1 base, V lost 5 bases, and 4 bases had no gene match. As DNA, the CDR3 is TGTGCCAGCAGTACTGACAGGGGTTCCTACGAGCAGTACTTC. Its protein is CASSTDRGSYEQYF.

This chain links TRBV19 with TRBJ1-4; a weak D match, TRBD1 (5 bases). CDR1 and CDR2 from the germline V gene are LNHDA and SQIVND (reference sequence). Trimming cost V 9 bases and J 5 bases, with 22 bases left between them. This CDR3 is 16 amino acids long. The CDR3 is CASHHRGITPNEKLFF. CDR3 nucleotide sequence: TGTGCCAGCCATCACCGGGGGATCACGCCAAATGAAAAACTGTTTTTT. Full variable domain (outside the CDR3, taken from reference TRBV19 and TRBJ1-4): DGGITQSPKYLFRKEGQNVTLSCEQNLNHDAMYWYRQDPGQGLRLIYYSQIVNDFQKGDIAEGYSVSREKKESFPLTVTSAQKNPTAFYLCASHHRGITPNEKLFFGSGTQLSVL.

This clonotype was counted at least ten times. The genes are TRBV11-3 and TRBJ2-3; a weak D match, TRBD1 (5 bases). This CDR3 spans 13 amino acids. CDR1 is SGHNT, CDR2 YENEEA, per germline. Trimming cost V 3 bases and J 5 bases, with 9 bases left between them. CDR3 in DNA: TGTGCCAGCAGCTTGAGACAGAGAGATACGCAGTATTTT. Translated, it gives CASSLRQRDTQYF.

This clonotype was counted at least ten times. CDR3 amino acids: CASGENTGELFF. The CDR3 bases are TGTGCCAGCGGTGAGAACACCGGGGAGCTGTTTTTT. The chain has TRBV28 and TRBJ2-2, with unresolved D. CDR3 length: 12 residues. Trimming removed 8 bases from V and 1 base from J, with 5 bases in between. Germline V lookup: CDR1 MDHEN, CDR2 SYDVKM.

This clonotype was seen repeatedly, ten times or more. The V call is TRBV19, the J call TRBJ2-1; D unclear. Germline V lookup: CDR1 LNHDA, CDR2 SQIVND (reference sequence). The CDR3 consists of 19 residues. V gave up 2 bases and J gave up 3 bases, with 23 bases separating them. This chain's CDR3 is CASSINTPDPRSIYNEQFF. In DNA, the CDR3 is TGTGCCAGTAGTATAAATACGCCGGACCCACGATCCATCTACAATGAGCAGTTCTTC.

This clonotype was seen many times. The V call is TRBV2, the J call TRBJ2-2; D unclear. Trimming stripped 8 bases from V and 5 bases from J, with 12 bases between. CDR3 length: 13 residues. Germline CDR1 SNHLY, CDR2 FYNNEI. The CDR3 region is CASVSSRTGELFF. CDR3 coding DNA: TGTGCCAGCGTCAGTAGCAGGACCGGGGAGCTGTTTTTT.

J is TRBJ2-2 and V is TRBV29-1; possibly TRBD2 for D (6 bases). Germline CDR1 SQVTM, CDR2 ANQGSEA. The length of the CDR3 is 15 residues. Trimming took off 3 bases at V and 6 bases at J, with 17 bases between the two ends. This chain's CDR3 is CSVDFGTGGAGELFF. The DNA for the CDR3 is TGCAGCGTTGACTTCGGGACCGGGGGAGCCGGGGAGCTGTTTTTT.

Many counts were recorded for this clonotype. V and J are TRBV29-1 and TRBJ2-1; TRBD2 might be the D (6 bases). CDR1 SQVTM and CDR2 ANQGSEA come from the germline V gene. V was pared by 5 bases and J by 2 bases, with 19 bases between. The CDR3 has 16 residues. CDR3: CSVPGSYGSTYNEQFF. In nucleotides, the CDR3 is TGCAGCGTTCCCGGTTCGTACGGGAGTACCTACAATGAGCAGTTCTTC.

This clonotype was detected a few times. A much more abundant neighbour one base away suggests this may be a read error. The CDR3 reads CASRGLQGGTKNEQFF. CDR3 nucleotide sequence: TGTGCCAGCAGGGGGCTACAGGGGGGGACAAAGAATGAGCAGTTCTTC. The V gene is TRBV28, the J gene TRBJ2-1, with TRBD1 as a possible D gene (8 bases). Germline lookup yields CDR1 MDHEN and CDR2 SYDVKM. CDR3 size: 16 residues. Trimming left V 6 bases short and J 7 bases short, with 22 bases between.

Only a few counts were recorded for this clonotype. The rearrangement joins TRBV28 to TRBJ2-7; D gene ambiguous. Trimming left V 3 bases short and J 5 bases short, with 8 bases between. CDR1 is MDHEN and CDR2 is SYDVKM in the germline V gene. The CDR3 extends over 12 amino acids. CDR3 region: CASSFSSHEQYF. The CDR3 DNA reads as TGTGCCAGCAGTTTTAGTAGCCACGAGCAGTACTTC.

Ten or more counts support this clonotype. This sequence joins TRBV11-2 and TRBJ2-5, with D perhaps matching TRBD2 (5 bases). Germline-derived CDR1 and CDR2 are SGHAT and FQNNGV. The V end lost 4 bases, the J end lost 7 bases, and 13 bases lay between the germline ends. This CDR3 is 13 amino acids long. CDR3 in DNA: TGTGCCAGCAGCTCGGGATCCCCGGGGACCCAGTACTTC. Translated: CASSSGSPGTQYF.

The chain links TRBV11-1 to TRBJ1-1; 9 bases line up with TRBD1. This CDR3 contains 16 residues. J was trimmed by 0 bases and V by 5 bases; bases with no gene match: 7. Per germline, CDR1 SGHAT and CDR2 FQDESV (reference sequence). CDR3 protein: CASSLRTGAMNTEAFF. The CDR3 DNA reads TGTGCCAGCAGCCTGCGGACAGGGGCGATGAACACTGAAGCTTTCTTT.